The source of this TCR beta chain is a study of control samples from healthy donors and cancer patients. Sequencing used immunoSEQ multiplex PCR; TCRdb keeps in-frame clones, though not all of them. The repertoire consists of some 80,000 clones, with approximately 89% occurring once and the leading ten covering roughly 6%. The ends were cut back, 2 bases at V and 1 base at J, with 19 bases in the middle. This CDR3 comprises 18 residues. Germline V lookup: CDR1 LNHNV, CDR2 YYDKDF (reference sequence). In this sample, this clone turned up a few times. The sequence was obtained from a man aged 50 or older in good health. The sequenced sample was blood. The chain is built from TRBV15 and TRBJ2-3; D possibly matches TRBD1 or TRBD2 (5 bases each). As DNA, the CDR3 is TGTGCCACCAGCAGACGTCCCCCGCTCGGGGCGGGCACAGATACGCAGTATTTT. Its protein is CATSRRPPLGAGTDTQYF.